Shown below are 15 T cell receptor beta chains from a single sample sequenced in a study of CXCR3-negative and CXCR3-positive naive CD8 T cells. These TCRs are of unknown antigen specificity. Preparation of TRB cDNA libraries relied on 5' RACE carrying UMI labels. Using the 5' RACE reads, TCRdb records one entry per CDR3 protein without DNA. The repertoire shows around 130,000 distinct CDR3 sequences; the top ten hold 0.5% to 0.6%. Whole-study findings and limits: Comparison of naive cells showed more hydrophobic TRB CDR3s in CXCR3-positive than in CXCR3-negative naive cells.

The sequencing sample was made of naive CXCR3+ CD8+ T cells from blood. The sample's subset: CD45RO-CCR7+CD27+CD95- naive CD8+ T cells expressing CXCR3 (TNR3+). Receptors originate from a human donor in good health. Some clones in this sample may be carry-over from other donors' samples.

The chain uses TRBV7-9 and TRBJ2-1; TCRdb lists TRBD2, though no DNA is available to test this call. The CDR3 is made up of 14 amino acids. Per germline, CDR1 SEHNR and CDR2 FQNEAQ (reference sequence). The CDR3 here is CASSFQTRYNEQFF.

The rearrangement links TRBV14 to TRBJ2-5; with no DNA, the TCRdb D assignment of TRBD2 cannot be verified. Per germline, CDR1 SGHDN and CDR2 FVKESK. The CDR3 covers 15 residues. CDR3 residues: CASSHPLAGEDRQYF.

The chain employs TRBV6-5 and TRBJ2-3; TCRdb names TRBD2, which stays unverified in the absence of DNA. The germline V gene encodes CDR1 MNHEY and CDR2 SVGAGI. This CDR3 comprises 17 residues. CDR3 amino acids: CASSYGTFPPFTDTQYF.

This sequence joins TRBV11-2 and TRBJ2-5; TCRdb reports TRBD2, a call that lacks DNA to check it against. The germline gives CDR1 SGHAT, CDR2 FQNNGV. The CDR3 runs 18 residues. CDR3 residues: CASSERGPMETARETQYF.

The CDR3 loop reads CASRTTGLTDTQYF. The chain employs TRBV12-3 or TRBV12-4 and TRBJ2-3; TCRdb's D gene call, TRBD1, goes unchecked for lack of DNA. The CDR3 length is 14 residues.

V gene TRBV29-1 combines with J gene TRBJ2-3. Germline loops: CDR1 SQVTM, CDR2 ANQGSEA. The CDR3 extends over 12 amino acids. CDR3: CSVETSGYTQYF.

The chain is built from TRBV21-1 and TRBJ2-3; absent DNA, TCRdb's TRBD1 call cannot be checked. TRBV21-1 is a documented pseudogene. The CDR3 contains 12 residues. The CDR3 region is CASPPRPDTQYF.

This chain links TRBV7-9 with TRBJ2-1. From germline, CDR1 is SEHNR and CDR2 FQNEAQ (reference sequence). The CDR3 runs to 12 residues. This CDR3 is CASSLGSSEQFF.

V is TRBV7-9 and J is TRBJ2-7; TCRdb returns TRBD2, unconfirmable since there is no DNA. Germline V gives CDR1 SEHNR, CDR2 FQNEAQ (reference sequence). The CDR3 consists of 13 residues. The CDR3 protein is CASRGGPRYEQYF. The entire variable domain, with the rest obtained from reference TRBV7-9 and TRBJ2-7, is as follows: DTGVSQNPRHKITKRGQNVTFRCDPISEHNRLYWYRQTLGQGPEFLTYFQNEAQLEKSRLLSDRFSAERPKGSFSTLEIQRTEQGDSAMYLCASRGGPRYEQYFGPGTRLTVT.

The genes are TRBV7-6 and TRBJ2-1. The CDR3 consists of 14 residues. The V gene's germline CDR1 is SGHVS and CDR2 FNYEAQ. CDR3: CASSLYPASNEQFF. The variable domain in full, with the rest retrieved from reference TRBV7-6 and TRBJ2-1, is GAGVSQSPRYKVTKRGQDVALRCDPISGHVSLYWYRQALGQGPEFLTYFNYEAQQDKSGLPNDRFSAERPEGSISTLTIQRTEQRDSAMYRCASSLYPASNEQFFGPGTRLTVL.

The chain couples TRBV4-2 to TRBJ1-2; TCRdb returns TRBD1, unconfirmable since there is no DNA. The V gene's germline CDR1 is LGHNA and CDR2 YNFKEQ. The CDR3 is made up of 16 amino acids. CDR3 sequence: CASSQKGLDRGYGYTF.

The chain couples TRBV20-1 to TRBJ2-7; TCRdb's D call of TRBD1 is untestable without DNA. Germline V CDR1 and CDR2: DFQATT, SNEGSKA (reference sequence). The CDR3 totals 15 residues. The CDR3 reads CSARDLDREIHEQYF.

The V call is TRBV7-2, the J call TRBJ1-4. In germline, CDR1 is SGHTA, CDR2 FQGNSA. The CDR3 runs 11 residues. The CDR3 here is CASAEGRELFF.

V usage is TRBV13 and J usage is TRBJ2-7; TCRdb selects TRBD2, and the lack of DNA leaves this call unchecked. Germline assignment: CDR1 PRHDT and CDR2 FYEKMQ (reference sequence). The CDR3 consists of 16 residues. Here the CDR3 reads CASSSSGTSGEYEQYF.

The V call is TRBV7-9, the J call TRBJ2-7; TCRdb lists TRBD1, though no DNA is available to test this call. CDR3 length: 13 amino acids. The germline CDR1 and CDR2 sequences are SEHNR and FQNEAQ (reference sequence). CDR3 loop: CASSLPGQSEQYF.